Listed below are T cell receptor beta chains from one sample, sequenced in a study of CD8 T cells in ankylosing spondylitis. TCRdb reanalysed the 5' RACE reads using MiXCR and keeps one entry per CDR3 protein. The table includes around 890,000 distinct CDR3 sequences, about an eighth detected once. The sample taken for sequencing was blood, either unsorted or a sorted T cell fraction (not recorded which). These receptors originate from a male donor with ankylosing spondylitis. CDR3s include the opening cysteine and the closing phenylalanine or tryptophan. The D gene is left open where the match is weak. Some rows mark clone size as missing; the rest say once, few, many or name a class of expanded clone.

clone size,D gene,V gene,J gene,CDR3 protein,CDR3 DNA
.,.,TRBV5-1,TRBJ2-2,CASSLAPNSAGELFF,TGCGCCAGCAGCTTGGCGCCGAACAGCGCCGGGGAGCTGTTTTTT
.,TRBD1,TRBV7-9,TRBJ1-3,CASSWDSFSGNTIYF,TGTGCCAGCAGCTGGGACAGTTTTTCAGGAAACACCATATATTTT
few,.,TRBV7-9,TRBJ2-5,CASSLTDYQETQYF,TGTGCCAGCAGCTTGACGGACTACCAAGAGACCCAGTACTTC
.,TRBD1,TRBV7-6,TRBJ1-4,CASSVRQGLGKLFF,TGTGCCAGCAGCGTGAGACAGGGTTTGGGGAAACTGTTTTTT
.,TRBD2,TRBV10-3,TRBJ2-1,CAISDTVSGRTYNEQFF,TGTGCCATCAGTGATACGGTGAGCGGGAGGACCTACAATGAGCAGTTCTTC
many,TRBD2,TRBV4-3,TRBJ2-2,CASSQFRTRNAGELFF,TGCGCCAGCAGCCAATTTCGGACTAGAAACGCCGGGGAGCTGTTTTTT
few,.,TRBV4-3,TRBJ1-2,CASSQDWTETMRYTF,TGCGCCAGCAGCCAAGACTGGACAGAGACTATGCGCTACACCTTC
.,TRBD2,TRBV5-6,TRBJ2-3,CASSSLAGPYTDTQYF,TGTGCCAGCAGCTCGCTAGCGGGTCCCTACACAGATACGCAGTATTTT
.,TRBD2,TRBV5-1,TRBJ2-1,CASSLTSGGLSYNEQFF,TGCGCCAGCAGCCTGACTAGCGGGGGGCTAAGCTACAATGAGCAGTTCTTC
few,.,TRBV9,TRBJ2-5,CASSVGVMGSQETQYF,TGTGCCAGCAGCGTAGGTGTCATGGGATCCCAAGAGACCCAGTACTTC
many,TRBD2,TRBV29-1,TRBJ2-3,CSVEVAGGFGDTQYF,TGCAGCGTTGAAGTGGCGGGGGGATTTGGAGATACGCAGTATTTT
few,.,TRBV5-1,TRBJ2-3,CASSLSRWSDTQYF,TGCGCCAGCAGCTTGTCTCGTTGGTCAGATACGCAGTATTTT
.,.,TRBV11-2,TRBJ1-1,CASSSRPGRRNTEAFF,TGTGCCAGCAGCTCGCGCCCGGGACGGCGGAACACTGAAGCTTTCTTT
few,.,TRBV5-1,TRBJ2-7,CASSPDKSSYEQYF,TGCGCCAGCAGCCCGGACAAGAGCTCCTACGAGCAGTACTTC
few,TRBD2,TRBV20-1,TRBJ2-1,CSAPGSSGADYNEQFF,TGCAGTGCCCCGGGCTCTAGCGGGGCTGACTACAATGAGCAGTTCTTC
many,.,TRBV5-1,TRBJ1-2,CASSEQEDYGYTF,TGCGCCAGCAGCGAACAGGAAGACTATGGCTACACCTTC
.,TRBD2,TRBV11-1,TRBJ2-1,CASSSGTSGRPAANEQFF,TGTGCCAGCAGCTCCGGTACTAGCGGGAGGCCCGCCGCCAATGAGCAGTTCTTC
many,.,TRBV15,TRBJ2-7,CATSRSHNFMYEQYF,TGTGCCACCAGCAGGTCTCACAATTTTATGTACGAGCAGTACTTC